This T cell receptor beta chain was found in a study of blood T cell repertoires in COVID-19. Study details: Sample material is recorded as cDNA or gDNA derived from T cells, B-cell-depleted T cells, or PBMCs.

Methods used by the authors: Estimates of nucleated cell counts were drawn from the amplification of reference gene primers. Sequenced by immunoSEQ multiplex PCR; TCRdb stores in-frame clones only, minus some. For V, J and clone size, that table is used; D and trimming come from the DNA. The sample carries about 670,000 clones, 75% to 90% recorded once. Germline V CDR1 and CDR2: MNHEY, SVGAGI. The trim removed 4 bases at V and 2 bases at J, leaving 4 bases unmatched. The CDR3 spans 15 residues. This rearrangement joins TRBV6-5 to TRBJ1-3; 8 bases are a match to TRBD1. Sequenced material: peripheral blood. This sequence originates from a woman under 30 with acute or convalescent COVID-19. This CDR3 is CASSFDRGPGNTIYF. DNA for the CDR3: TGTGCCAGCAGTTTCGACAGGGGACCTGGAAACACCATATATTTT.